The 24 T cell receptor beta chains below all came from one sample that was sequenced in a study of glioma-infiltrating T cells. TCR alpha and beta CDR3 regions were amplified from RNA using iRepertoire nested multiplex PCR. From the multiplex PCR reads, TCRdb called clonotypes with MiXCR, one entry per CDR3 protein. The repertoire has approximately 140,000 distinct CDR3 sequences, more than 20% of them found once; the top ten carry 27%. The sample was glioma tissue, nonneoplastic brain tissue, or PBMCs (not recorded which). All receptors come from a human donor with low-grade glioma or glioblastoma, undergoing nonglioma brain surgery, or in good health (not recorded which).

CDR3 sequence: CASSMAEGYTF. CDR3 bases: TGTGCCAGTAGTATGGCGGAGGGCTACACCTTC. The rearrangement uses TRBV19 and TRBJ1-2; D not certain. V was cut by 3 bases and J by 8 bases, with 7 bases left in between. Per germline, CDR1 LNHDA and CDR2 SQIVND (reference sequence). The CDR3 runs 11 residues.

This sequence joins TRBV2 and TRBJ1-5; 7 nucleotides agree with TRBD1. The CDR3 sequence is 14 residues long. The V and J ends lost 6 bases and 2 bases, in that order; junction bases with no gene match: 4. Germline V lookup: CDR1 SNHLY, CDR2 FYNNEI. The CDR3 loop is CASRADRGNQPQHF. The DNA of the CDR3 is TGTGCCAGCAGAGCCGACAGGGGCAATCAGCCCCAGCATTTT.

This clonotype was observed at least ten times. The chain combines TRBV7-9 with TRBJ1-2, with D possibly TRBD1 on 5 matching bases. The V gene's germline CDR1 is SEHNR and CDR2 FQNEAQ (reference sequence). V shed 6 bases and J shed 0 bases, with 8 bases lying between them. The CDR3 length is 13 residues. The CDR3 nucleotides are TGTGCCAGCAGTCAACAGGCTAACTATGGCTACACCTTC. It specifies CASSQQANYGYTF. Combining the CDR3 with reference TRBV7-9 and TRBJ1-2 gives the whole variable domain DTGVSQNPRHKITKRGQNVTFRCDPISEHNRLYWYRQTLGQGPEFLTYFQNEAQLEKSRLLSDRFSAERPKGSFSTLEIQRTEQGDSAMYLCASSQQANYGYTFGSGTRLTVV.

This clonotype was observed a handful of times. The chain uses TRBV5-1 and TRBJ2-1, with D unresolved. In germline, CDR1 is SGHRS, CDR2 YFSETQ. The CDR3 length is 15 residues. V was trimmed by 0 bases and J by 0 bases, leaving 7 bases between them. This CDR3 reads CASSLDPSSYNEQFF. In nucleotides, the CDR3 is TGCGCCAGCAGCTTGGATCCGAGCTCCTACAATGAGCAGTTCTTC.

The chain joins TRBV6-6 to TRBJ1-5, with no clear D. The germline V and J ends were trimmed by 0 bases and 7 bases, with 7 bases remaining between them. This CDR3 is 13 amino acids long. The germline V gene has CDR1 MNHNY and CDR2 SVGAGI (reference sequence). Written as DNA, the CDR3 is TGTGCCAGCAGTTACTCGACGGGGCAGCCCCAGCATTTT. Amino acid sequence: CASSYSTGQPQHF.

In its sample, this clonotype was seen many times. The gene calls are TRBV4-1 and TRBJ1-5; 8 nucleotides align to TRBD1. The CDR3 extends over 14 amino acids. Germline CDR1 is MGHRA and CDR2 is YSYEKL. The V gene end was trimmed by 4 bases and the J gene end by 5 bases; junction bases not matched to a gene: 4. The CDR3 loop is CASSPQDRDQPQHF. CDR3 DNA: TGCGCCAGCAGCCCTCAGGACAGGGATCAGCCCCAGCATTTT.

This clonotype appeared a few times. The V call is TRBV12-3 or TRBV12-4, the J call TRBJ1-2; TRBD1 agrees at 10 bases. This CDR3 has 15 residues. Trimming at V came to 4 bases and at J to 2 bases, leaving 4 bases not matched to a gene. The CDR3 protein is CASSSRQGANYGYTF. The CDR3 DNA sequence: TGTGCCAGCAGTTCGAGACAGGGGGCGAACTATGGCTACACCTTC.

In its sample, this clonotype was seen a few times. The CDR3 protein is CASSQGRWGREETQYF. The CDR3 region has the DNA TGTGCCAGCAGCCAAGGCCGGTGGGGCAGAGAAGAGACCCAGTACTTC. The chain uses TRBV3-1 and TRBJ2-5; a possible D gene is TRBD1 (5 bases). The germline gives CDR1 LGHDT, CDR2 YNNKEL (reference sequence). V was clipped by 1 base and J by 3 bases, with 15 bases between them. This CDR3 contains 16 residues.

Remarks on this clonotype: Just one base apart from a much larger clone, this may be a read error. The chain has TRBV27 and TRBJ2-5; D gene ambiguous. The CDR3 spans 12 residues. Germline V gene lookup returns CDR1 MNHEY and CDR2 SMNVEV (reference sequence). Trimming stripped 5 bases from V and 5 bases from J, with 9 bases between. The DNA for the CDR3 is TGTGCCAGCAGTGCCTCCTACGAGACCCAGTACTTC. Translation gives CASSASYETQYF.

The chain employs TRBV5-4 and TRBJ1-2; 12 bases are shared with TRBD1. The germline V gene has CDR1 SGHNT and CDR2 YYREEE (reference sequence). V was clipped by 4 bases and J by 2 bases; unmatched bases: 0. This CDR3 spans 14 amino acids. In DNA form, the CDR3 reads TGTGCCAGCAGCGGGACAGGGGGCAACTATGGCTACACCTTC. As protein: CASSGTGGNYGYTF.

In its sample, this clonotype was seen many times. The V and J genes are TRBV7-2 and TRBJ2-3; D is perhaps TRBD2 (6 bases). Germline CDR1 is SGHTA and CDR2 is FQGNSA. This CDR3 is 15 amino acids long. Trimming cost V 6 bases and J 1 base, with 14 bases left between them. CDR3 nucleotide sequence: TGTGCCAGCAGAAGCGGGCCTCTGGGCACAGATACGCAGTATTTT. Translation: CASRSGPLGTDTQYF. Based on the CDR3 plus reference TRBV7-2 and TRBJ2-3, the full variable domain is GAGVSQSPSNKVTEKGKDVELRCDPISGHTALYWYRQSLGQGLEFLIYFQGNSAPDKSGLPSDRFSAERTGGSVSTLTIQRTQQEDSAVYLCASRSGPLGTDTQYFGPGTRLTVL.

This clonotype has only one observation. The rearrangement joins TRBV14 to TRBJ1-1; tentatively, D is TRBD1 (5 bases). Looked up from germline, CDR1 is SGHDN and CDR2 is FVKESK. V dropped 2 bases and J dropped 4 bases, with 11 bases sitting between them. The CDR3 covers 14 residues. The CDR3 DNA follows: TGTGCCAGCAGCCAAACGGGGGGGAGCACTGAAGCTTTCTTT. It translates to CASSQTGGSTEAFF.

This clonotype has only a few counts. The V gene is TRBV2, the J gene TRBJ1-2; 9 nucleotides align to TRBD1. Germline V gives CDR1 SNHLY, CDR2 FYNNEI. V shed 5 bases, J shed 9 bases, and the junction held 10 bases outside the gene matches. The CDR3 runs 14 residues. In DNA, the CDR3 is TGTGCCAGCAGTCCCACAGGGGGCGTAGGGAGCTACACCTTC. The encoded protein is CASSPTGGVGSYTF.

The chain combines TRBV20-1 with TRBJ1-2; 7 bases are shared with TRBD1. Trimming at V came to 2 bases and at J to 5 bases, leaving 14 bases not matched to a gene. CDR3 size: 16 residues. Germline CDR1 is DFQATT and CDR2 is SNEGSKA (reference sequence). CDR3 nucleotide sequence: TGCAGTGCTAGACCACCGCGGAGACAGGGAGAGTATGGCTACACCTTC. It specifies CSARPPRRQGEYGYTF.

Note on this clonotype: A much larger clone differs by one base, so this may be a read error. The rearrangement joins TRBV11-2 to TRBJ2-3; possibly TRBD1 for D (6 bases). V lost 3 bases to trimming and J lost 6 bases, with 13 bases between them. The CDR3 extends over 14 amino acids. CDR1 and CDR2 from the germline V gene are SGHAT and FQNNGV. The CDR3 spells CASSLGRGSDTQYF. The DNA for the CDR3 is TGTGCCAGCAGCTTGGGCAGGGGAAGCGATACGCAGTATTTT. The complete variable domain, with remaining parts taken from reference TRBV11-2 and TRBJ2-3, reads EAGVAQSPRYKIIEKRQSVAFWCNPISGHATLYWYQQILGQGPKLLIQFQNNGVVDDSQLPKDRFSAERLKGVDSTLKIQPAKLEDSAVYLCASSLGRGSDTQYFGPGTRLTVL.

In its sample, this clonotype was seen many times. This chain joins TRBV6-2 or TRBV6-3 and TRBJ2-7; D might be TRBD1 (5 bases). V shed 6 bases and J shed 6 bases, with 12 bases lying between them. This CDR3 contains 12 residues. CDR1 is MNHEY and CDR2 is SVGEGT in the germline V gene. The CDR3 is CASSSWGFEQYV. The CDR3 nucleotides read TGTGCCAGCAGCTCTTGGGGCTTCGAGCAGTACGTC.

As concerns this clonotype: The junction departs from germline at one end; a sequencing error may be responsible. The chain combines TRBV6-1 with TRBJ2-3; D is unclear. The V gene's germline CDR1 is MNHNS and CDR2 SASEGT. This CDR3 comprises 14 residues. The CDR3 here is CATSKPGHKDTQYF. The DNA of the CDR3 is TGTGCCACCAGTAAGCCGGGCCACAAAGATACGCAGTATTTT.

This clonotype was seen repeatedly, ten times or more. This chain uses TRBV27 with TRBJ2-1; D may be TRBD2 (5 bases). CDR1 and CDR2 from the germline V gene are MNHEY and SMNVEV (reference sequence). Trimming stripped 2 bases from V and 0 bases from J, with 11 bases between. CDR3 length: 16 residues. The CDR3 nucleotides are TGTGCCAGCAGTTTAAGAGGGTCCAGCTCCTACAATGAGCAGTTCTTC. Its protein product is CASSLRGSSSYNEQFF.

In this sample, this clonotype turned up a few times. The rearrangement links TRBV19 to TRBJ1-1; TRBD1 matches 7 bases. This CDR3 region has 15 residues. The trim removed 5 bases at V and 1 base at J, leaving 7 bases unmatched. Germline V gene data show CDR1 as LNHDA and CDR2 as SQIVND (reference sequence). CDR3 nucleotides: TGTGCCAGTAGTCCCGACAGGGAGGGGAACACTGAAGCTTTCTTT. Amino acid sequence: CASSPDREGNTEAFF. The full variable domain, its missing parts supplied by reference TRBV19 and TRBJ1-1, is DGGITQSPKYLFRKEGQNVTLSCEQNLNHDAMYWYRQDPGQGLRLIYYSQIVNDFQKGDIAEGYSVSREKKESFPLTVTSAQKNPTAFYLCASSPDREGNTEAFFGQGTRLTVV.

This clonotype was counted ten times or more. V and J are TRBV20-1 and TRBJ2-3; 7 bases agree with TRBD2. The CDR3 covers 13 residues. Germline V gene sequence: CDR1 DFQATT, CDR2 SNEGSKA (reference sequence). The CDR3 here is CSSGVPSTDTQYF. The DNA of the CDR3 is TGCAGCAGCGGGGTCCCTAGCACAGATACGCAGTATTTT.

The gene calls are TRBV11-3 and TRBJ2-2, with 7 bases aligning to TRBD2. The CDR3 is made up of 17 amino acids. Unmatched junction bases numbered 13, after V lost 5 bases and J lost 4 bases. CDR1 and CDR2 from the germline V gene are SGHNT and YENEEA. CDR3 protein: CASSPTSGDRGTGELFF. The CDR3 coding sequence is TGTGCCAGCAGCCCGACAAGCGGGGACCGGGGCACCGGGGAGCTGTTTTTT. Together with reference TRBV11-3 and TRBJ2-2, the CDR3 gives the full variable domain: EAGVVQSPRYKIIEKKQPVAFWCNPISGHNTLYWYLQNLGQGPELLIRYENEEAVDDSQLPKDRFSAERLKGVDSTLKIQPAELGDSAVYLCASSPTSGDRGTGELFFGEGSRLTVL.

This clonotype showed up just a few times. The chain carries TRBV6-2 or TRBV6-3 and TRBJ1-5; 10 bases match TRBD1. V shed 5 bases, J shed 6 bases, and the junction held 10 bases outside the gene matches. The V gene's germline CDR1 is MNHEY and CDR2 SVGEGT. This CDR3 has 16 amino acids. The CDR3 DNA sequence: TGTGCCAGCAGTCCCCCCGGGACAGGGGTCTTTCAGCCCCAGCATTTT. This codes for CASSPPGTGVFQPQHF.

This clonotype turned up a few times. V usage is TRBV5-1 and J usage is TRBJ2-5; D gene unclear. V was clipped by 0 bases and J by 4 bases, with 10 bases between them. This CDR3 comprises 14 residues. In germline, CDR1 is SGHRS, CDR2 YFSETQ. The CDR3 here is CASSLVANGETQYF. CDR3 bases: TGCGCCAGCAGCTTGGTTGCCAACGGAGAGACCCAGTACTTC. The complete variable domain, with remaining parts taken from reference TRBV5-1 and TRBJ2-5, reads KAGVTQTPRYLIKTRGQQVTLSCSPISGHRSVSWYQQTPGQGLQFLFEYFSETQRNKGNFPGRFSGRQFSNSRSEMNVSTLELGDSALYLCASSLVANGETQYFGPGTRLLVL.

This clonotype was observed once. CDR3 sequence reads: CASSPNGETQYF. Here the CDR3 DNA reads TGTGCCAGCAGCCCCAATGGAGAGACCCAGTACTTC. V gene TRBV7-2 combines with J gene TRBJ2-5; D remains ambiguous. With 5 bases removed from V and 4 bases from J, the gap between germline ends came to 8 bases. In germline, CDR1 is SGHTA, CDR2 FQGNSA. The CDR3 covers 12 residues.